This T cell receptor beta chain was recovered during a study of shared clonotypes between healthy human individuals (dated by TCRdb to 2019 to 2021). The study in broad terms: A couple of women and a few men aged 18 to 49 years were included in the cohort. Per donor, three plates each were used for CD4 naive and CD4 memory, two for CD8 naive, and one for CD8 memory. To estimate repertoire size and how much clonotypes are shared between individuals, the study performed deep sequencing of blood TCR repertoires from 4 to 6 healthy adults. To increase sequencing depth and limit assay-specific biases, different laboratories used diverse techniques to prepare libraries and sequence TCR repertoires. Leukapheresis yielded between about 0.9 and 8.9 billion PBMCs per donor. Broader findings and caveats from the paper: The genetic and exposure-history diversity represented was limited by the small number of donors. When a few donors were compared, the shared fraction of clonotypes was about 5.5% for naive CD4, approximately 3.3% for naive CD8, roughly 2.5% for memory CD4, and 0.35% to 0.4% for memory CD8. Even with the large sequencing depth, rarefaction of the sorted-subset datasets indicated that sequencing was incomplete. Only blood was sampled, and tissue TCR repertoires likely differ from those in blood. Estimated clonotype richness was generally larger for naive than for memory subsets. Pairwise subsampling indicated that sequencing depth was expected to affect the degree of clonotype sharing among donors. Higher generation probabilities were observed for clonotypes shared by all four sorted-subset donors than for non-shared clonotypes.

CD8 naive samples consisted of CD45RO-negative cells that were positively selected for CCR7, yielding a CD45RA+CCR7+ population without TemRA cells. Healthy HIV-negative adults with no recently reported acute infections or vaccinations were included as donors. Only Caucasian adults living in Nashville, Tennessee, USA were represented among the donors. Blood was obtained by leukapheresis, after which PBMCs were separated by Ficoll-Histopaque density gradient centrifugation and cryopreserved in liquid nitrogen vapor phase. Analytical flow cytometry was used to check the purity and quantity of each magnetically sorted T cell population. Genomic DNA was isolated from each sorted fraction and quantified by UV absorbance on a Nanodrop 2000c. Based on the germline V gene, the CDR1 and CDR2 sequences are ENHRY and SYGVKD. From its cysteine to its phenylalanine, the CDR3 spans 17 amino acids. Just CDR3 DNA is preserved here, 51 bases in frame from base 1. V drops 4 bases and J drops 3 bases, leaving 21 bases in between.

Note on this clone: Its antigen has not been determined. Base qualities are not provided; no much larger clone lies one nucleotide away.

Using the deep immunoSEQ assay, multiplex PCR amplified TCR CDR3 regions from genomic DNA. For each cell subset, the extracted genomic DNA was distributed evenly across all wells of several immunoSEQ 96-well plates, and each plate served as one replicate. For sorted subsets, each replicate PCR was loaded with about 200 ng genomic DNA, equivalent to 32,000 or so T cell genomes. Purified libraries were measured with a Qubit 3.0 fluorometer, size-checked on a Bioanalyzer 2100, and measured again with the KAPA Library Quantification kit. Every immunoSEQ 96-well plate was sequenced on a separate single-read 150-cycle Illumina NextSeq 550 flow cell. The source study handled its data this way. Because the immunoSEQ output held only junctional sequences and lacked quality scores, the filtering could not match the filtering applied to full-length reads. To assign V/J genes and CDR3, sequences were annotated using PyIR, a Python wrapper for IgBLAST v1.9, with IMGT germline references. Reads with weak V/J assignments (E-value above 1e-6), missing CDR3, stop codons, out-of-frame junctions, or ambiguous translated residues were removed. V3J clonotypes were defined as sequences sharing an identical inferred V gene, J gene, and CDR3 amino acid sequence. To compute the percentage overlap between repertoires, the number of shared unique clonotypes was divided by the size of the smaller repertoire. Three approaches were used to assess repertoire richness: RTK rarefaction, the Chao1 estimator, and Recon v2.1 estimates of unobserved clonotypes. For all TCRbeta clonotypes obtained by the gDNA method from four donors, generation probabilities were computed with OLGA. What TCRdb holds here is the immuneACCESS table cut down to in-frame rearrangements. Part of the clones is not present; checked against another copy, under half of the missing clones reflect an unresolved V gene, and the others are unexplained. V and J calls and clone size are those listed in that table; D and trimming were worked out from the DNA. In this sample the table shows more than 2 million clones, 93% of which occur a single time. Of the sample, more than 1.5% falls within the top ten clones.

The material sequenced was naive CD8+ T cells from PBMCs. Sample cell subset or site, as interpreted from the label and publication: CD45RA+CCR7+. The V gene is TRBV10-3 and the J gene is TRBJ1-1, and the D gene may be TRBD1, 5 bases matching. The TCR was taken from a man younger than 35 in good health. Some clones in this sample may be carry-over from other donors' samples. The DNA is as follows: TGTGCCATCAGTGGCTTAGGGACCCAGGTTGGTGACACTGAAGCTTTCTTT. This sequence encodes CAISGLGTQVGDTEAFF.